Following are 5 T cell receptor beta chains from one sample sequenced in a study of T cell responses to AZD1222 COVID-19 vaccine. TCRdb's copy holds only in-frame clones and misses some; the assay was immunoSEQ multiplex PCR. The table includes 90,000 to 120,000 clones, 85% to 90% detected once. The input for sequencing was peripheral blood, taken on day 0 of AZD1222 vaccination. The receptor source for this set is an adult in good health.

This chain connects TRBV11-3 to TRBJ1-2; D gene uncertain. The CDR3 is made up of 15 amino acids. Trimming removed 3 bases from V and 5 bases from J, with 16 bases in between. CDR1 is SGHNT and CDR2 is YENEEA in the germline V gene. DNA of the CDR3: TGTGCCAGCAGCTTGGACGGCAGCCTTGTTTATGGCTACACCTTC. Translating it yields CASSLDGSLVYGYTF.

The chain carries TRBV9 and TRBJ1-2; D not resolved. Germline V gene lookup returns CDR1 SGDLS and CDR2 YYNGEE. Trimming removed 3 bases from V and 8 bases from J, with 17 bases in between. The CDR3 sequence is 14 residues long. The CDR3 nucleotides read TGTGCCAGCAGCGAAAGACACGAGGGCTTGGGCTACACCTTC. Translating gives CASSERHEGLGYTF. The full variable domain, its missing parts supplied by reference TRBV9 and TRBJ1-2, is DSGVTQTPKHLITATGQRVTLRCSPRSGDLSVYWYQQSLDQGLQFLIQYYNGEERAKGNILERFSAQQFPDLHSELNLSSLELGDSALYFCASSERHEGLGYTFGSGTRLTVV.

The gene calls are TRBV5-8 and TRBJ2-6, with 7 bases that match TRBD2. CDR3 length: 16 amino acids. V lost 2 bases and J lost 2; bases outside the gene matches: 4. Germline CDR1 reads SGHTS; CDR2 reads YDEGEE. The CDR3 sequence is CASSLYGTTGANVLTF. The CDR3 DNA reads TGTGCCAGCAGCTTATACGGGACTACTGGGGCCAACGTCCTGACTTTC.

The count of this clone is one. This chain's CDR3 is CSAREDGELFF. The CDR3 DNA is TGCAGTGCTAGAGAGGACGGGGAGCTGTTTTTT. V gene TRBV20-1 combines with J gene TRBJ2-2; no definite D call. There are 11 residues in the CDR3. The germline V and J ends were trimmed by 0 bases and 7 bases, with 3 bases remaining between them. In germline, CDR1 is DFQATT, CDR2 SNEGSKA (reference sequence).

The chain couples TRBV28 to TRBJ1-4, with D possibly TRBD1 on 6 matching bases. CDR1 MDHEN and CDR2 SYDVKM come from the germline V gene. The CDR3 sequence is 14 residues long. The V end lost 5 bases, the J end lost 8 bases, and 15 bases lay between the germline ends. CDR3 bases: TGTGCCAGCAGTATAACAGGGATTGGGGAAAAACTGTTTTTT. This encodes CASSITGIGEKLFF.